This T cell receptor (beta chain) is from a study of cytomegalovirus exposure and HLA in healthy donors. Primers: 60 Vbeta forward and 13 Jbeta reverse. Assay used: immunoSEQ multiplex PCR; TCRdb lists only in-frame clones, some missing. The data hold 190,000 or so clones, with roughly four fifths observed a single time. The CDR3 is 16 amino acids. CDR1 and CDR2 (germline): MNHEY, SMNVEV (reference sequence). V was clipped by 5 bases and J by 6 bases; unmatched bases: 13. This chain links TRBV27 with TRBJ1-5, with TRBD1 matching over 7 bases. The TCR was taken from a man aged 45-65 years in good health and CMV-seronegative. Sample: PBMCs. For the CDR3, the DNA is TGTGCCAGCAGTCGACAGGGACGAGCTAGGAGTCAGCCCCAGCATTTT. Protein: CASSRQGRARSQPQHF.